Reported below is one T cell receptor beta chain. The antigen is not known. This sample was taken from a study of graft-versus-host responses after intestinal transplantation. About the research overall: Every recipient had anti-thymocyte globulin induction and roughly three years of tacrolimus plus steroids.

Germline-derived CDR1 and CDR2 are SGHDN and FVKESK. The ends were cut back, 3 bases at V and 5 bases at J, with 7 bases in the middle. There are 12 residues in the CDR3. Data came from immunoSEQ multiplex PCR; TCRdb stores just in-frame clones and leaves some out. The top ten clones hold over 0.15% of a sample with about 130,000 clones, more than 80% of them seen once. Study-level results: The authors found GvH clones in recipient marrow, some appearing first in ileum or blood. Allografts of one patient group, those with graft-donor T cell macrochimerism, had high graft-versus-host to host-versus-graft clonal ratios.

The sample was unstimulated CD4+ T cells sorted from spleen or lymph node cells, taken before intestinal transplant. This chain joins TRBV14 and TRBJ2-5; D is undetermined. This TCR was sampled from a human donor who received an intestinal transplant. The CDR3 DNA reads as TGTGCCAGCAGCCAGGCGGTGGAGACCCAGTACTTC. It specifies CASSQAVETQYF.